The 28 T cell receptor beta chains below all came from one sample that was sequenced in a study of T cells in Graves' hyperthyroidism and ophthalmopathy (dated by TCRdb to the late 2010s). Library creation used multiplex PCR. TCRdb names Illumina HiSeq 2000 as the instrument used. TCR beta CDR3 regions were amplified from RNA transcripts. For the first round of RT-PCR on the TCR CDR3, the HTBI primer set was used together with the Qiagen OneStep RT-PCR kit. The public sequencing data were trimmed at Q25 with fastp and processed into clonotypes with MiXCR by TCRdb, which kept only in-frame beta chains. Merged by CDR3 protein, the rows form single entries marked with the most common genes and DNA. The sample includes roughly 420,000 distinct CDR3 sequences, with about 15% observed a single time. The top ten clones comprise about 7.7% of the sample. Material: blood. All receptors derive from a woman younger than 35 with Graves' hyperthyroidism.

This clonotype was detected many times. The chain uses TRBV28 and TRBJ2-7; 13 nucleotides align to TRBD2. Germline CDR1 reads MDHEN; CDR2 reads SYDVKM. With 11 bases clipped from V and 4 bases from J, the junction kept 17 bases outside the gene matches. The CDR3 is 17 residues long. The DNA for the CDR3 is TGTGCCTCTCTGGGGGGCGGACTAGCGGGAGCGGGGTACGAGCAGTACTTC. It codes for CASLGGGLAGAGYEQYF. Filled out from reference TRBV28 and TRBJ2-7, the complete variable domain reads DVKVTQSSRYLVKRTGEKVFLECVQDMDHENMFWYRQDPGLGLRLIYFSYDVKMKEKGDIPEGYSVSREKKERFSLILESASTNQTSMYLCASLGGGLAGAGYEQYFGPGTRLTVT.

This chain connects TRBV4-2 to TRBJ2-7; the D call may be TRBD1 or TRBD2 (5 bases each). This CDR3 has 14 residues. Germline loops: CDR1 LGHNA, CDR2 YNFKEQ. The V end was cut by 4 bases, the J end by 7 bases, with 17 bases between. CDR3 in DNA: TGTGCCAGCAGCCCCGGGACCCGAGCCGAGGAGCAGTACTTC. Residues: CASSPGTRAEEQYF.

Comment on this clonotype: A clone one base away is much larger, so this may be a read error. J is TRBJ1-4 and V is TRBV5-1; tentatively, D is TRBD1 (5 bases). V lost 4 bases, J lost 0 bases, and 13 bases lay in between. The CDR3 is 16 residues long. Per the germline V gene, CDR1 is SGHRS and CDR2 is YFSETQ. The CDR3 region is CASSPGTSATNEKLFF. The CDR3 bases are TGCGCCAGCAGCCCAGGGACCTCGGCAACTAATGAAAAACTGTTTTTT.

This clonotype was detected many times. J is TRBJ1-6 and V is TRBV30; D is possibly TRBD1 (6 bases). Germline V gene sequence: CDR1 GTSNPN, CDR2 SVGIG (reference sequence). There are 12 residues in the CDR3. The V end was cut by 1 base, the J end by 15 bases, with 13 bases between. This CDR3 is CAWSATGQHLHF. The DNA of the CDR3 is TGTGCCTGGAGTGCAACAGGGCAACACCTCCACTTT.

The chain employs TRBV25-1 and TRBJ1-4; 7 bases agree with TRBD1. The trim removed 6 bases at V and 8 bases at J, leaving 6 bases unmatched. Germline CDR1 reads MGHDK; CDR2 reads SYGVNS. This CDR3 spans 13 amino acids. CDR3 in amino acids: CASRRDSREKLFF. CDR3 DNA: TGTGCCAGCAGAAGGGACAGCCGGGAAAAACTGTTTTTT.

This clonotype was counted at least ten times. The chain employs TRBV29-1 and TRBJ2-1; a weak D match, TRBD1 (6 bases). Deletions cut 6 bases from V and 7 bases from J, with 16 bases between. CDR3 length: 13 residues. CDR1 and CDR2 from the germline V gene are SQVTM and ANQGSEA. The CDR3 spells CSVQWQGKNEQFF. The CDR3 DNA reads TGCAGCGTCCAGTGGCAGGGGAAGAATGAGCAGTTCTTC.

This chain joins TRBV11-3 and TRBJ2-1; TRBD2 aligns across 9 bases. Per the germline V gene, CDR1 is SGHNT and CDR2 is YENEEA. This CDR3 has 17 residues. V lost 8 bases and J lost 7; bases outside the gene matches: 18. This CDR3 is CASSTAQAGTSINEQFF. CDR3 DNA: TGTGCCAGCTCCACCGCCCAGGCGGGGACTAGCATAAATGAGCAGTTCTTC. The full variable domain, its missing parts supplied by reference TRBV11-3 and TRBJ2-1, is EAGVVQSPRYKIIEKKQPVAFWCNPISGHNTLYWYLQNLGQGPELLIRYENEEAVDDSQLPKDRFSAERLKGVDSTLKIQPAELGDSAVYLCASSTAQAGTSINEQFFGPGTRLTVL.

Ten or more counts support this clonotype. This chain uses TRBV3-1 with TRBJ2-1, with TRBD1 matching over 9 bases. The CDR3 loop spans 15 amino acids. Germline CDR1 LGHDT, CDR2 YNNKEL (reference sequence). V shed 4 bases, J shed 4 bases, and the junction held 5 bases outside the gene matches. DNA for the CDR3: TGTGCCAGCAGCCCCGGGACAGGGCAGTACAATGAGCAGTTCTTC. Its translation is CASSPGTGQYNEQFF.

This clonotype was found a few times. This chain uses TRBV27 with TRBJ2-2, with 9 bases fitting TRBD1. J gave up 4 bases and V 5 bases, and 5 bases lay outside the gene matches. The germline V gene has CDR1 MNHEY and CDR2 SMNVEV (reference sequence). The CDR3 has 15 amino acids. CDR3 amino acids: CASSIRQGGTGELFF. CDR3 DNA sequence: TGTGCCAGCAGTATTAGACAGGGGGGCACCGGGGAGCTGTTTTTT.

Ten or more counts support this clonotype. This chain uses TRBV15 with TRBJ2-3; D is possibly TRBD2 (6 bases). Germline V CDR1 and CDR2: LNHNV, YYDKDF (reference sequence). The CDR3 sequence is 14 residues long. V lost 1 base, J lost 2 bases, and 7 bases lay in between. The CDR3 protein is CATSRGEDTDTQYF. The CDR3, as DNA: TGTGCCACCAGCAGAGGGGAGGACACAGATACGCAGTATTTT.

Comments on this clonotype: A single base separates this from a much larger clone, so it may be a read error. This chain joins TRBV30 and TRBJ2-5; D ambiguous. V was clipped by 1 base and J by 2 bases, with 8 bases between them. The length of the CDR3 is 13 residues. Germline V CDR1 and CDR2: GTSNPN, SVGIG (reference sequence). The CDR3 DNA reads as TGTGCCTGGAGTGGACGGGCGCAAGAGACCCAGTACTTC. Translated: CAWSGRAQETQYF.

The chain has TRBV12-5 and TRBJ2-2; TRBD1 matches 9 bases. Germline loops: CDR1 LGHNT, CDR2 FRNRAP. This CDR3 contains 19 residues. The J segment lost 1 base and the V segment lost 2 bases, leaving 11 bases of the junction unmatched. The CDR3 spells CASGLYPQGTGRNTGELFF. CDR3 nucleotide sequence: TGTGCTAGTGGTTTGTATCCCCAAGGGACAGGGCGGAACACCGGGGAGCTGTTTTTT.

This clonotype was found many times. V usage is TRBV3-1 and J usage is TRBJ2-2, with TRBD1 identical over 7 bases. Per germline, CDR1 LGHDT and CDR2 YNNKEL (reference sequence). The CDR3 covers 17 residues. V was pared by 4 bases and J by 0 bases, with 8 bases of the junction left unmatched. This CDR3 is CASSLRLRGPNTGELFF. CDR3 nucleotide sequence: TGTGCCAGCAGCCTTCGGCTGAGGGGGCCGAACACCGGGGAGCTGTTTTTT. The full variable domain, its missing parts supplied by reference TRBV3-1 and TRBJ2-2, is DTAVSQTPKYLVTQMGNDKSIKCEQNLGHDTMYWYKQDSKKFLKIMFSYNNKELIINETVPNRFSPKSPDKAHLNLHINSLELGDSAVYFCASSLRLRGPNTGELFFGEGSRLTVL.

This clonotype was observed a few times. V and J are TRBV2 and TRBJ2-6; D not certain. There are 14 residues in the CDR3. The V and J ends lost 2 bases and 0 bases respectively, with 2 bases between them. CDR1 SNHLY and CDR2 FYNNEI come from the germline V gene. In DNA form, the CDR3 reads TGTGCCAGCAGTGAACGCTCTGGGGCCAACGTCCTGACTTTC. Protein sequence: CASSERSGANVLTF.

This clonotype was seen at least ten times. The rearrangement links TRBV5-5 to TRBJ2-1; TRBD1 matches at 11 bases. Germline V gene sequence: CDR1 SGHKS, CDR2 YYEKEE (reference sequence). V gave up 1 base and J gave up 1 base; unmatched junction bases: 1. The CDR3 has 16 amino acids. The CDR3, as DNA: TGTGCCAGCAGCTTGAGGGACAGGGGGTCCTACAATGAGCAGTTCTTC. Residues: CASSLRDRGSYNEQFF.

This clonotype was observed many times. CDR3 bases: TGTGCCAGCAGCTCCCTTATCTGGACCGATGAGCAGTTCTTC. Amino acid sequence: CASSSLIWTDEQFF. V and J are TRBV11-3 and TRBJ2-1; no definite D call. V was cut by 4 bases and J by 8 bases, with 15 bases left in between. The germline CDR1 and CDR2 sequences are SGHNT and YENEEA. The CDR3 contains 14 residues.

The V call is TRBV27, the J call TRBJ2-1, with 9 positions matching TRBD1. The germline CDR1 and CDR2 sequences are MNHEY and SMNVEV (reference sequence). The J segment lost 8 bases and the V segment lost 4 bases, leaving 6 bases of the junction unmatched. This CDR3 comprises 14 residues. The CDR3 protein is CASSSGQGNYEQFF. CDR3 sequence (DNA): TGTGCCAGCAGTTCGGGACAGGGTAATTATGAGCAGTTCTTC.

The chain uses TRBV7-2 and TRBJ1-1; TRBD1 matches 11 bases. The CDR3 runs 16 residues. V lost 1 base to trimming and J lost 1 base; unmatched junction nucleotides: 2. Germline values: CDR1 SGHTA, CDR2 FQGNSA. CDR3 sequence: CASSLGGTGGNTEAFF. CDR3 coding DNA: TGTGCCAGCAGCTTAGGGGGGACAGGGGGGAACACTGAAGCTTTCTTT.

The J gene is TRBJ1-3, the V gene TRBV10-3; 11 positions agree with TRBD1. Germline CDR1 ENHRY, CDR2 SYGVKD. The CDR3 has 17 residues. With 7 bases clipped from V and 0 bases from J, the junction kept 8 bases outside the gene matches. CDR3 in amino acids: CAIKGTGGATSGNTIYF. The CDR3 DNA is TGTGCCATCAAAGGGACAGGGGGGGCGACCTCTGGAAACACCATATATTTT.

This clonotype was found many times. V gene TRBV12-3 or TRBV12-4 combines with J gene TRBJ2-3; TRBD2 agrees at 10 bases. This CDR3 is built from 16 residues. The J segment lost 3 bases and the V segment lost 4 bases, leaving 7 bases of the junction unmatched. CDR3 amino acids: CASSSRRTSGTDTQYF. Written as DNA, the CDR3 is TGTGCCAGCAGTTCCCGAAGGACTAGCGGAACAGATACGCAGTATTTT.

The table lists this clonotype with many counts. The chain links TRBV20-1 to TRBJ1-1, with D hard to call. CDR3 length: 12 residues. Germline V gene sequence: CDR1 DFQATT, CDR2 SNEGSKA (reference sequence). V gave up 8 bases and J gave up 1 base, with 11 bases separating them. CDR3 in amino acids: CSSVLGNTEAFF. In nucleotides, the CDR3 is TGCAGTTCCGTATTAGGGAACACTGAAGCTTTCTTT.

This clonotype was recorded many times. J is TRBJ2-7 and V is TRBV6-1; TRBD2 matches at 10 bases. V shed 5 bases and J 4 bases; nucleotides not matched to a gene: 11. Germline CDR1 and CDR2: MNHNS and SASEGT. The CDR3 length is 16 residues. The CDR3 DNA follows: TGTGCCAGCAGTCTCCCTAGAAGGACTAGCGGATACGAGCAGTACTTC. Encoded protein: CASSLPRRTSGYEQYF.

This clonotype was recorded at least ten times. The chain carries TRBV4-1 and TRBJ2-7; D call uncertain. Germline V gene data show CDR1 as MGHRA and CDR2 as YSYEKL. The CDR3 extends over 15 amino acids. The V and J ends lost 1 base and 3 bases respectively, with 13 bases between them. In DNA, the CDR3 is TGCGCCAGCAGCCAAGTTTGGCGGAAAGGCTACGAGCAGTACTTC. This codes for CASSQVWRKGYEQYF.

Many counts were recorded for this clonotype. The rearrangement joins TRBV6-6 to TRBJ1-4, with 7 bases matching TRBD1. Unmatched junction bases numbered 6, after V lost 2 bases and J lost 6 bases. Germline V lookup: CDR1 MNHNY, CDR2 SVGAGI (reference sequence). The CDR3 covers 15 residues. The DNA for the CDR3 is TGTGCCAGCAGTTACGGGACAGCGAGGCATGAAAAACTGTTTTTT. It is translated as CASSYGTARHEKLFF.

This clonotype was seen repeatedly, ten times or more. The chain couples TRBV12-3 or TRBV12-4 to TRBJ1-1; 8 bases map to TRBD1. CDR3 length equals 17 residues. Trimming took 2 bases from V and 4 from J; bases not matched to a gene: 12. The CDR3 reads CASSLRTGGGVSTEAFF. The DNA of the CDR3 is TGTGCCAGCAGTTTACGTACAGGGGGAGGTGTGAGCACTGAAGCTTTCTTT.

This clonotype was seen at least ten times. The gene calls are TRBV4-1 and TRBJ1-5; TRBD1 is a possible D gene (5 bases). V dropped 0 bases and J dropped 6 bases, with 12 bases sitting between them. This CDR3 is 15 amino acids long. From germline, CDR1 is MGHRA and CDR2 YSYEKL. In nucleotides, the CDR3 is TGCGCCAGCAGCCAAGAATCAGGGATAGGTCAGCCCCAGCATTTT. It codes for CASSQESGIGQPQHF.

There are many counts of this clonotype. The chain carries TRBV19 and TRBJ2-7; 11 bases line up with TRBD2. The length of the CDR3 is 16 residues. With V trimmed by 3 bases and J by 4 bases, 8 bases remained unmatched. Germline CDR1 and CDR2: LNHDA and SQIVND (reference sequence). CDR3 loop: CASSIYFGTSGYEQYF. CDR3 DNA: TGTGCCAGTAGTATTTATTTCGGGACTAGCGGTTACGAGCAGTACTTC.

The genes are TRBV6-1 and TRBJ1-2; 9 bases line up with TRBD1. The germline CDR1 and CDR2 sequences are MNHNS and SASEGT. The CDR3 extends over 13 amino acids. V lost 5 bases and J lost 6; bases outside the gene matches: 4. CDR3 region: CASSYGTGNGYTF. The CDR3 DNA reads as TGTGCCAGCAGTTACGGGACAGGGAATGGCTACACCTTC.